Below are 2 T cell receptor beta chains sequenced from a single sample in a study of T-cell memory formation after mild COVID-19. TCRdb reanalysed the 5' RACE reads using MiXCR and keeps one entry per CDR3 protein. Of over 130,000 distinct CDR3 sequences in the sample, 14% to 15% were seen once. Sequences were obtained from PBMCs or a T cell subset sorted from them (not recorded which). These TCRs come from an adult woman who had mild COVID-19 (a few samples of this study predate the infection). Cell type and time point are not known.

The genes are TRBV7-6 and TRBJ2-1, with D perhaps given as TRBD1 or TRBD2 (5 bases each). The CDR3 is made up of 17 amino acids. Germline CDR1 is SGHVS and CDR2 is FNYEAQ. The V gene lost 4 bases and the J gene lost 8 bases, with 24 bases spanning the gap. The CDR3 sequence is CASSSEQGVTALYEQFF. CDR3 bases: TGTGCCAGCAGCTCAGAGCAGGGAGTCACGGCCTTGTATGAGCAGTTCTTC.

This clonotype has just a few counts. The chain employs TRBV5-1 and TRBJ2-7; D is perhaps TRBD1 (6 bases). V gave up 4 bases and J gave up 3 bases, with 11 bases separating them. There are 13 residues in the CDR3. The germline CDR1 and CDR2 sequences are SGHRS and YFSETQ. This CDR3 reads CASSPPQGYEQYF. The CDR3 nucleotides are TGCGCCAGCAGCCCCCCACAGGGCTACGAGCAGTACTTC.